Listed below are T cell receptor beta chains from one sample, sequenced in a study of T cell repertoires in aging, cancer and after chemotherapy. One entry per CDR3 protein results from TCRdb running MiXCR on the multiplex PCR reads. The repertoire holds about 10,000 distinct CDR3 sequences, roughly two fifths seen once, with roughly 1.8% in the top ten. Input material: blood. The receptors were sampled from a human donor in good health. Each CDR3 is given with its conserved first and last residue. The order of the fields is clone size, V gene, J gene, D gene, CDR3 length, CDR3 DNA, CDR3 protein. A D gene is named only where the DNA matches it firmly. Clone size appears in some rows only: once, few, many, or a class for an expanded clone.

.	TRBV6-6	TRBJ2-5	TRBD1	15	TGTGCCAGCAACCCAGGACAGGGTCACCAAGAGACCCAGTACTTC	CASNPGQGHQETQYF
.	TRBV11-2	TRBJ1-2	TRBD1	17	TGTGCCAGCAGCTCCCCCTTTTCTGGGACAGGGGGCGGTGGCTACACCTTC	CASSSPFSGTGGGGYTF
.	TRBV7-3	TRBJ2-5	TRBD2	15	TGTGCCAGCAGTCTACTAGCGGGGGCAACTGAGACCCAGTACTTC	CASSLLAGATETQYF
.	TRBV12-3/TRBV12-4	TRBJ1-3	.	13	TGTGCCAGCAGTTTGGGAGGGCCGGACACCATATATTTT	CASSLGGPDTIYF
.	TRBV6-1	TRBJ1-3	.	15	TGTGCCAGCTCACCACAGTCGTCCTCTGGAAACACCATATATTTT	CASSPQSSSGNTIYF
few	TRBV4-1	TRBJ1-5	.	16	TGCGCCAGCAGCCAAGGAGCGGCAGGTCTCAATCAGCCCCAGCATTTT	CASSQGAAGLNQPQHF
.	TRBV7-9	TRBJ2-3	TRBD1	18	TGTGCCAGCAGCTTTACCGGGACAGTCCTAATTAGGGCAGATACGCAGTATTTT	CASSFTGTVLIRADTQYF
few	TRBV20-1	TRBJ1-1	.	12	TGCAGTGGCATGACAGGGAACACTGAAGCTTTCTTT	CSGMTGNTEAFF
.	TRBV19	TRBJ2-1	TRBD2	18	TGTGCCAGTAGTACCAGACTAGCGGGGGCTCCCTCCTACAATGAGCAGTTCTTC	CASSTRLAGAPSYNEQFF
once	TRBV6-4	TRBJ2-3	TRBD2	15	TGTGCCAGCAGTGACTCAGCGGGGTGCACAGATACGCAGTATTTT	CASSDSAGCTDTQYF